This T cell receptor (beta chain) was identified in a study of blood T cell repertoires in COVID-19. The CDR3 loop spans 16 amino acids. Germline V gives CDR1 SGHAT, CDR2 FQNNGV. V was pared by 1 base and J by 0 bases, with 10 bases between. Study processing details: It was from reference gene primer amplification that nucleated cell counts were estimated. Assay: immunoSEQ multiplex PCR; the TCRdb copy retains only in-frame clones and omits some. V and J calls and clone size are as listed in that table; D and trimming were resolved from the DNA. The sample has fewer than 450,000 clones, approximately 88% seen once.

Sequenced input: PBMCs or T cells enriched from blood (not recorded which). The chain couples TRBV11-2 to TRBJ2-1; D is uncertain. The receptor's source is a woman aged 40 to 49 with acute COVID-19. The CDR3 reads CASSLVVLDSYNEQFF. The CDR3, as DNA: TGTGCCAGCAGCTTAGTGGTTCTAGACTCCTACAATGAGCAGTTCTTC.